The source of this T cell receptor beta chain is a study of human T cells and chemical hapten exposure. Study-wide background: 2% DPC was applied to roughly 2 cm by roughly 2 cm of upper inner arm skin for sensitization. Patch testing was performed with 0.01% DPC on the upper back, with reading at 6 days. Study-level points and caveats: Sensitizing to DPC left TCRs with a frequency above 1 in 1000 unaltered.

This CDR3 is 15 amino acids long. The authors' processing: Sample TCR counts, which ranged from about 20,000 to 750,000, had a median of around 93,000. TCRdb reanalysed the RACE reads using MiXCR and keeps one entry per CDR3 protein. These V and J calls originate from TCRdb's pipeline instead of the authors' own analysis. The sample includes about 380,000 distinct CDR3 sequences, about 4.8% of them seen just once. This clonotype was found a few times. What it binds is not known. Time point defined: patch test 1, 2 weeks after DPC sensitization. The treatment is: therapeutic diphenylcyclopropenone sensitization with weekly scalp DPC.

The chain combines TRBV21-1 with TRBJ2-2; the table gives TRBD1 as D, unverified against the DNA. TRBV21-1 is labeled a pseudogene. The receptor was derived from a woman aged 50 to 60 with alopecia areata. Some clones in this sample may be carry-over from other donors' samples. This specimen was whole blood, taken in connection with sensitization to the hapten diphenylcyclopropenone (DPC). CDR3 region: CASSKRTGHTGELFF. In nucleotides, the CDR3 is TGTGCCAGCAGCAAACGGACAGGGCACACCGGGGAGCTGTTTTTT.